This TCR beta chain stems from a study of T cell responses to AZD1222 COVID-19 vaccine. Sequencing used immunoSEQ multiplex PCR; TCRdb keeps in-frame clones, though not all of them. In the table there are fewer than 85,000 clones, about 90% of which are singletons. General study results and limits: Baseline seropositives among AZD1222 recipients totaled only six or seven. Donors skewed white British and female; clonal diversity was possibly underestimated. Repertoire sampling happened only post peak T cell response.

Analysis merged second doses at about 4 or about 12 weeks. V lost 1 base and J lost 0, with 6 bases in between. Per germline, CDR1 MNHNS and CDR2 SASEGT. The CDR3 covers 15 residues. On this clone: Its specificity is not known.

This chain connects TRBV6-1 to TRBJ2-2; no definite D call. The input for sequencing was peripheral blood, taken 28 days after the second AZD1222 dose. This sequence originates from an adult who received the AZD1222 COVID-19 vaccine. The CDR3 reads CASSEGYANTGELFF. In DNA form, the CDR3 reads TGTGCCAGCAGTGAAGGCTACGCGAACACCGGGGAGCTGTTTTTT.